This TCR beta chain was captured in a study of T cell repertoires in cytomegalovirus infection. Background on the study: Based on public TCR beta signatures, there were indications of CMV infection and of a matching HLA type.

This clonotype was seen more than once but under ten times. An end of the junction differs from the germline gene, which may be a read error. In TCRdb, the reads were re-called with MiXCR into one record per CDR3 protein. Among under 600,000 distinct CDR3 sequences listed, approximately 15% were seen once. The CDR3 extends over 13 amino acids. The V gene's germline CDR1 is SNHLY and CDR2 FYNNEI. This clonotype was obtained from a human donor in good health (CMV status not recorded). Some clones in this sample may be carry-over from other donors' samples. This chain connects TRBV2 to TRBJ2-1; D gene ambiguous. The material sequenced was CD8+ T cells from PBMCs. CDR3 in amino acids: CASSEATHNQQFF. As DNA, the CDR3 is TGTGCCAGCAGTGAAGCGACCCACAATCAGCAGTTCTTC.